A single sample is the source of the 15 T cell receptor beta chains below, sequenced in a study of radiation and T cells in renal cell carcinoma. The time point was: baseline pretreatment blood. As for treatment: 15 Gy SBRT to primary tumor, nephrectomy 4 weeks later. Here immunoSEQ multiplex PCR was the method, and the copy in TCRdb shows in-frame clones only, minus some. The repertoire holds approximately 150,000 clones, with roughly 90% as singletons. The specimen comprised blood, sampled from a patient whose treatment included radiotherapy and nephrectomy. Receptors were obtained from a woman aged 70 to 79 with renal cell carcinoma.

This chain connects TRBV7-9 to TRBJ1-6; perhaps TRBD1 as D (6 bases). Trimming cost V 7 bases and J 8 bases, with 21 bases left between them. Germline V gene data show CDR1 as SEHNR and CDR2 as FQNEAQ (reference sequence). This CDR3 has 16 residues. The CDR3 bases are TGTGCCAGCACGGCGTTCAGGACTTCAGGGGATTCACCCCTCCACTTT. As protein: CASTAFRTSGDSPLHF.

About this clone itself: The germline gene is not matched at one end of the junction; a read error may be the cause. The CDR3 DNA reads TGTGCTAGCAGCCCCGGACTAGCGGGGGACGAGCAGTACTTC. Protein product: CASSPGLAGDEQYF. The rearrangement joins TRBV7-7 to TRBJ2-7; 13 positions match TRBD2. This CDR3 is 14 amino acids long. Germline lookup yields CDR1 SSHAT and CDR2 FNYEAQ (reference sequence).

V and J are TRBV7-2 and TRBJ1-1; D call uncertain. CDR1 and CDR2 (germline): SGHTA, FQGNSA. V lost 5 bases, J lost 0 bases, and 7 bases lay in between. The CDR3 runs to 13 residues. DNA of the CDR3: TGTGCCAGCAGCCTCTCAATGAACACTGAAGCTTTCTTT. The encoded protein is CASSLSMNTEAFF.

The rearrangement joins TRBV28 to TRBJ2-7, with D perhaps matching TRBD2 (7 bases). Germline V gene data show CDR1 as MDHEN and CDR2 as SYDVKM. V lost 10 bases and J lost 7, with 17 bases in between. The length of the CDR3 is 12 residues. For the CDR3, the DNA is TGTGCCACAAGAGGGGGGGCGCGAGAGCAGTACTTC. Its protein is CATRGGAREQYF.

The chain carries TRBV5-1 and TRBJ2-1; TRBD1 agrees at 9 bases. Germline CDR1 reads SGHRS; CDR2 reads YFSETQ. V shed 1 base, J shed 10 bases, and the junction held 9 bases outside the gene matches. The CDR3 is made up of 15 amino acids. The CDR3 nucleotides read TGCGCCAGCAGCTTGCGGACAGGGGACCCTGCGGAGCAGTTCTTC. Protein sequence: CASSLRTGDPAEQFF. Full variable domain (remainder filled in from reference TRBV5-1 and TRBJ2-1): KAGVTQTPRYLIKTRGQQVTLSCSPISGHRSVSWYQQTPGQGLQFLFEYFSETQRNKGNFPGRFSGRQFSNSRSEMNVSTLELGDSALYLCASSLRTGDPAEQFFGPGTRLTVL.

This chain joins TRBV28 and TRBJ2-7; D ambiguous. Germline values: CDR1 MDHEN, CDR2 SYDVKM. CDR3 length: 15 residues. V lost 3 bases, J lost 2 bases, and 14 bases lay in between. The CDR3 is CASSLGGISTYEQYF. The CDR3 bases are TGTGCCAGCAGTTTGGGTGGGATTTCAACCTACGAGCAGTACTTC.

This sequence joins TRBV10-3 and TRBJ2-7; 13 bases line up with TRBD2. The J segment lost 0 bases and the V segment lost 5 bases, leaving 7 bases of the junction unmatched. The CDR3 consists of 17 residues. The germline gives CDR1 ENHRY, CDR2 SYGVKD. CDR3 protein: CAISPGLAGAYSYEQYF. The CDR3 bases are TGTGCCATCAGTCCCGGACTAGCGGGGGCTTACTCCTACGAGCAGTACTTC.

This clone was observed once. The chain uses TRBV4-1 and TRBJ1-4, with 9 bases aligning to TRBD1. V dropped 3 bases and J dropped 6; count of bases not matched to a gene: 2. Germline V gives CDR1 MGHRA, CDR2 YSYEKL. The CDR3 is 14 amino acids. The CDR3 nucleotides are TGCGCCAGCAGCCAGGGACAGGGAGATGAAAAACTGTTTTTT. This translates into CASSQGQGDEKLFF.

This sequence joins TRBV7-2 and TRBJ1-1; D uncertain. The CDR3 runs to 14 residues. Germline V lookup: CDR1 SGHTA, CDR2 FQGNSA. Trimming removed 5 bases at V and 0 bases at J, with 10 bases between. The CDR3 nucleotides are TGTGCCAGCAGCCCACGGGCCCTGAACACTGAAGCTTTCTTT. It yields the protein CASSPRALNTEAFF.

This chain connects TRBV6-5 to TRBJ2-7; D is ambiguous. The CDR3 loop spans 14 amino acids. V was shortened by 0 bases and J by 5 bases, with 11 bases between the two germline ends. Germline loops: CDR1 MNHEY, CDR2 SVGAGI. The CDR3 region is CASSYSTAMNEQYF. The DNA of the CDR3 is TGTGCCAGCAGTTACTCGACGGCCATGAACGAGCAGTACTTC.

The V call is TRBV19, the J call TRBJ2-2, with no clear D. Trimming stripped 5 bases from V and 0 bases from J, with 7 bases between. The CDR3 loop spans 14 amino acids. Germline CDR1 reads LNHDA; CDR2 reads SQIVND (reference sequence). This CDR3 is CASSFSANTGELFF. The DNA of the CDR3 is TGTGCCAGTAGTTTTTCAGCGAACACCGGGGAGCTGTTTTTT.

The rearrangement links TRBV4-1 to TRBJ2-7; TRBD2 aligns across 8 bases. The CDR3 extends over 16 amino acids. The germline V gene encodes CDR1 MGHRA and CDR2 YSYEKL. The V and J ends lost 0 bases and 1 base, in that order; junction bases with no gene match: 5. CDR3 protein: CASSQDVVAGSYEQYF. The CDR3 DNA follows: TGCGCCAGCAGCCAAGATGTGGTAGCGGGGTCCTACGAGCAGTACTTC.

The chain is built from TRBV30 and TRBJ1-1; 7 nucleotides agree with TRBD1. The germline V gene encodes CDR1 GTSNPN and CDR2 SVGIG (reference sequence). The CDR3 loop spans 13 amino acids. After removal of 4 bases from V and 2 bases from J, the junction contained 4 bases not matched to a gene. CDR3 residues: CAWMRGPNTEAFF. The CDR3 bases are TGTGCCTGGATGAGGGGGCCCAACACTGAAGCTTTCTTT.

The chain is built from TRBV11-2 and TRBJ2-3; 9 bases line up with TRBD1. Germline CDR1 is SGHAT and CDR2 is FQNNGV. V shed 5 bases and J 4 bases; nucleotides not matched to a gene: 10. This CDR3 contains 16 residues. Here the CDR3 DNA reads TGTGCCAGCAGCGCCCTTACCGGGACAGGGCCAGATACGCAGTATTTT. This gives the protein CASSALTGTGPDTQYF.

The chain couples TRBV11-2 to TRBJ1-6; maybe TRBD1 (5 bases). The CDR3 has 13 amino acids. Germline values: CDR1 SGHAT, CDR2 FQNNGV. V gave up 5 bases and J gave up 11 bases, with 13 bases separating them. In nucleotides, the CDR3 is TGTGCCAGCAGCGGGGGACCTGCTACACCCCTCCACTTT. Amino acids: CASSGGPATPLHF. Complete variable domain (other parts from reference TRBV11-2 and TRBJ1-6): EAGVAQSPRYKIIEKRQSVAFWCNPISGHATLYWYQQILGQGPKLLIQFQNNGVVDDSQLPKDRFSAERLKGVDSTLKIQPAKLEDSAVYLCASSGGPATPLHFGNGTRLTVT.